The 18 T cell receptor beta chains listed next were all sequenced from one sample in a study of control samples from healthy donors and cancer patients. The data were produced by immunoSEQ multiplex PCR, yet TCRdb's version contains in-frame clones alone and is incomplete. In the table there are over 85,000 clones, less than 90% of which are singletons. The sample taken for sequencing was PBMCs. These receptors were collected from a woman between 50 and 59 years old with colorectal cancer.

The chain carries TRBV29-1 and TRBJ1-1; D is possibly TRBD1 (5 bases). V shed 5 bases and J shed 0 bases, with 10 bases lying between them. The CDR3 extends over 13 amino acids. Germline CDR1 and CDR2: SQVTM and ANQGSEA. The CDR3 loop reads CSVSKGLNTEAFF. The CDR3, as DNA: TGCAGCGTTTCCAAGGGGCTGAACACTGAAGCTTTCTTT.

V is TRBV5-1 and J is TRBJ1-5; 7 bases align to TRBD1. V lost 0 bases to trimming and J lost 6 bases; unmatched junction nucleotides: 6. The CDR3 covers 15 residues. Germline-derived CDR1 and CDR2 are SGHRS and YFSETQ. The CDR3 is CASSLGDRAGQPQHF. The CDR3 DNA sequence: TGCGCCAGCAGCTTGGGTGACAGGGCGGGTCAGCCCCAGCATTTT.

CDR3 sequence: CASSKETQYF. DNA for the CDR3: TGTGCCAGCAGTAAAGAGACCCAGTACTTC. J is TRBJ2-5 and V is TRBV2; no clear D gene. CDR1 and CDR2 from the germline V gene are SNHLY and FYNNEI. CDR3 length: 10 amino acids. Trimming cost V 5 bases and J 3 bases, with 1 base left between them.

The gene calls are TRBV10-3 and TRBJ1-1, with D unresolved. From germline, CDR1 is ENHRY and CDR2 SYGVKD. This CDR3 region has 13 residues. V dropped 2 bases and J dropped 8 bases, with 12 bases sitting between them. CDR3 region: CAISEEATLEAFF. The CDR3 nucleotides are TGTGCCATCAGTGAGGAGGCGACACTAGAAGCTTTCTTT.

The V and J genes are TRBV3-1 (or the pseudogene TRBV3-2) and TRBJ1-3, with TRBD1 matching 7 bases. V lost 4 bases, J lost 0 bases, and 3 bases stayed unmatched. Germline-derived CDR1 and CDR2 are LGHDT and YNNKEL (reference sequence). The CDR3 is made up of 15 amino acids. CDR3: CASSPGTDSGNTIYF. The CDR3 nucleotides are TGTGCCAGCAGCCCAGGGACAGACTCTGGAAACACCATATATTTT.

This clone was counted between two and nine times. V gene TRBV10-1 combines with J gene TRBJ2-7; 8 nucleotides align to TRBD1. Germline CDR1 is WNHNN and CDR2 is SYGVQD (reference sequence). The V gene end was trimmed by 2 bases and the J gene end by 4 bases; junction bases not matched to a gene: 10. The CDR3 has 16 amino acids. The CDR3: CASSEGIPTGEYEQYV. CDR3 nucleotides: TGCGCCAGCAGTGAGGGGATACCGACAGGGGAATACGAGCAGTACGTC.

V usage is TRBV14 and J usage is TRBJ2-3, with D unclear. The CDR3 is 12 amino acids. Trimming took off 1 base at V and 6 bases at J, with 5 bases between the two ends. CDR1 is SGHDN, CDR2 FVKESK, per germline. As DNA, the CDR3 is TGTGCCAGCAGCCAAGCCGGGGATACGCAGTATTTT. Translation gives CASSQAGDTQYF.

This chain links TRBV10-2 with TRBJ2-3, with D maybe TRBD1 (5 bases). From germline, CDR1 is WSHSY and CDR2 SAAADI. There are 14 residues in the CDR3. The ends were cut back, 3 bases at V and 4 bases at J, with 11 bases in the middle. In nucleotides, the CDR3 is TGCGCCAGCAGTGACGGTGGGGCGGCAGATACGCAGTATTTT. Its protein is CASSDGGAADTQYF.

The CDR3 sequence: CASRFGPGDDSGNTIYF. DNA for the CDR3: TGTGCCAGCAGATTTGGTCCAGGGGACGACTCTGGAAACACCATATATTTT. This sequence joins TRBV28 and TRBJ1-3; a weak D match, TRBD1 (6 bases). The CDR3 consists of 17 residues. The germline V gene encodes CDR1 MDHEN and CDR2 SYDVKM. Between the trimmed V and J ends, which lost 6 bases and 0 bases, there was a span of 18 bases.

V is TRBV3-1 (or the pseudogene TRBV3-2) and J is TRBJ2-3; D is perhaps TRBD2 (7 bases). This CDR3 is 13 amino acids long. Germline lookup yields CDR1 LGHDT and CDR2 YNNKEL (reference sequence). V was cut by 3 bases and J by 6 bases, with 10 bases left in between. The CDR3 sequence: CASSQGGADTQYF. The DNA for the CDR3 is TGTGCCAGCAGCCAGGGGGGGGCGGATACGCAGTATTTT.

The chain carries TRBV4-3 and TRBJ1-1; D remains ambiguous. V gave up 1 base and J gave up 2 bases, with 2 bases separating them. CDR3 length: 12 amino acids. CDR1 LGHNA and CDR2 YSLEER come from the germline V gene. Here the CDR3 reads CASSQGNTEAFF. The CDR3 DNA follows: TGCGCCAGCAGCCAAGGAAACACTGAAGCTTTCTTT.

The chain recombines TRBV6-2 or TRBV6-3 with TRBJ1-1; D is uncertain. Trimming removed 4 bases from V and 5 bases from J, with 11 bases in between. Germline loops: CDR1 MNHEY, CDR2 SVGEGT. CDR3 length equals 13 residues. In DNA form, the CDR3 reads TGTGCCAGCAGTTCTGAGGGATTAACTGAAGCTTTCTTT. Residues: CASSSEGLTEAFF.

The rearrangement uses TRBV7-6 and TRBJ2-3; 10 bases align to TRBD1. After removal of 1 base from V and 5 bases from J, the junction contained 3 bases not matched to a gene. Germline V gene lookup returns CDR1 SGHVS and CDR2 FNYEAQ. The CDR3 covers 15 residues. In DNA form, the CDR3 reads TGTGCCAGCAGCTTAGGGGACAGGGGAGGAGATACGCAGTATTTT. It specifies CASSLGDRGGDTQYF.

The CDR3 is CASSDSNEPGTGELFF. CDR3 DNA: TGTGCCAGCAGTGACTCGAATGAGCCGGGGACCGGGGAGCTGTTTTTT. This chain uses TRBV6-4 with TRBJ2-2; tentatively, D is TRBD2 (5 bases). CDR3 length: 16 residues. V lost 0 bases to trimming and J lost 5 bases, with 13 bases between them. CDR1 and CDR2 (germline): MRHNA, SNTAGT.

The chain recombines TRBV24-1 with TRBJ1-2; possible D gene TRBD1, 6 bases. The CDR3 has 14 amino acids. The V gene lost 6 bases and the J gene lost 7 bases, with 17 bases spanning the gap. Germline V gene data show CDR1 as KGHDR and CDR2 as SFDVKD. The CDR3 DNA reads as TGTGCCACCAGTCCAGCCGCCCACAGGGCTGGCTACACCTTC. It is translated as CATSPAAHRAGYTF.

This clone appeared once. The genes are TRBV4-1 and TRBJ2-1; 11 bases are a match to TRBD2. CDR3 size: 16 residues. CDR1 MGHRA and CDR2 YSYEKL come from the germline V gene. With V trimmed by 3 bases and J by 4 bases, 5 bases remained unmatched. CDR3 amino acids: CASSQGGLAEYNEQFF. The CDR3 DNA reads TGCGCCAGCAGCCAGGGGGGACTAGCGGAGTACAATGAGCAGTTCTTC.

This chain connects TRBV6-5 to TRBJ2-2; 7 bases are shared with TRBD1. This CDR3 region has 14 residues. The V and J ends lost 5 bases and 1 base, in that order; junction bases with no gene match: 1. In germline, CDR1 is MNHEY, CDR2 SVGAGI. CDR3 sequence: CASSRTGNTGELFF. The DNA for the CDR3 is TGTGCCAGCAGTAGGACAGGGAACACCGGGGAGCTGTTTTTT.

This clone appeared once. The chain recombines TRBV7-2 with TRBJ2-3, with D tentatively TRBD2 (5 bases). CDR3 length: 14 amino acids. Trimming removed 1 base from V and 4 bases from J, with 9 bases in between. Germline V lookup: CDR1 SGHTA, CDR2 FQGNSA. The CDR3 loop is CASSLVSVSDTQYF. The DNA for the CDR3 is TGTGCCAGCAGCTTAGTTAGCGTTTCAGATACGCAGTATTTT.